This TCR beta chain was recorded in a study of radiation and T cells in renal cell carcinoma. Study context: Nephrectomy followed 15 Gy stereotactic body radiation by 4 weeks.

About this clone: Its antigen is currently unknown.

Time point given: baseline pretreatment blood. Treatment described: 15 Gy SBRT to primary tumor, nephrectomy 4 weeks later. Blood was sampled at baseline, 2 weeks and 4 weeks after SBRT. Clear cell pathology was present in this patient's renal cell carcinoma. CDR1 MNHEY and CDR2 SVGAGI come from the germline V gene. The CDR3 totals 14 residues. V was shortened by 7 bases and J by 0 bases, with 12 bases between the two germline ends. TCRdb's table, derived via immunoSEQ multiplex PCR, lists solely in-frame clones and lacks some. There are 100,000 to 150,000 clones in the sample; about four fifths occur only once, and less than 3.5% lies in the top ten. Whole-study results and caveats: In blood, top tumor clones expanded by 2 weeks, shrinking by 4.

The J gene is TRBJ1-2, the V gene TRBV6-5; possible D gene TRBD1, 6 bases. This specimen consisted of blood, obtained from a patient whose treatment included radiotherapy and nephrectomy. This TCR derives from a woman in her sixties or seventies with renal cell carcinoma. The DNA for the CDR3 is TGTGCCAGCACCCCGGACAGATCTAACTATGGCTACACCTTC. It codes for CASTPDRSNYGYTF.